Listed below are T cell receptor beta chains from one sample, sequenced in a study of cytomegalovirus exposure and HLA in healthy donors. The data were produced by immunoSEQ multiplex PCR, yet TCRdb's version contains in-frame clones alone and is incomplete. The table has some 70,000 clones, around 72% seen once; the top ten hold 12% to 15%. What was sequenced was PBMCs. The receptors were sampled from a male donor in good health and CMV-seropositive. Each CDR3 is given with its conserved first and last residue. D genes are given only for firm matches. Clone size is stated in some rows and not others, as once, few, many or a class when expanded.

>TRBV6-1|.|TRBJ1-2|TRBD1
CASSNTGQTNYGYTF
TGTGCCAGCAGTAATACGGGACAGACTAACTATGGCTACACCTTC
>TRBV5-1|.|TRBJ2-7|.
CASSSRSTINEQYF
TGCGCCAGCAGCTCGCGGAGTACGATAAACGAGCAGTACTTC
>TRBV11-3|.|TRBJ2-1|TRBD2
CASSLTLGGEGYTAEQFF
TGTGCCAGCAGCCTTACCCTTGGGGGGGAAGGGTATACTGCTGAGCAGTTCTTC
>TRBV19|.|TRBJ1-2|.
CASSRGTPNYGYTF
TGTGCCAGTAGTAGAGGGACACCTAACTATGGCTACACCTTC
>TRBV4-1|.|TRBJ2-3|TRBD2
CASSQDRGAGNIDTQYF
TGCGCCAGCAGCCAAGATAGGGGAGCGGGGAATATAGATACGCAGTATTTT
>TRBV11-2|.|TRBJ1-1|.
CASSLEPGVLTEAFF
TGTGCCAGCAGCTTAGAACCCGGGGTACTTACTGAAGCTTTCTTT
>TRBV5-1|.|TRBJ2-2|.
CASSLLSPRGTGELFF
TGCGCCAGCAGCTTGCTAAGTCCAAGGGGGACCGGGGAGCTGTTTTTT
>TRBV5-1|few|TRBJ2-5|TRBD2
CASSLGTSDPGRETQYF
TGCGCCAGCAGCTTGGGGACTAGCGACCCGGGGCGGGAGACCCAGTACTTC
>TRBV30|.|TRBJ2-1|.
CAWSRLALGGNEQFF
TGTGCCTGGAGTAGGCTAGCTCTAGGGGGCAATGAGCAGTTCTTC
>TRBV4-2|.|TRBJ2-3|TRBD2
CASSQDHTSGTDTQYF
TGTGCCAGCAGCCAAGATCACACTAGCGGCACAGATACGCAGTATTTT
>TRBV6-5|.|TRBJ1-4|TRBD1
CASAYFTGEREKLFF
TGTGCCAGCGCGTACTTCACAGGGGAAAGGGAAAAACTGTTTTTT
>TRBV6-4|.|TRBJ1-1|.
CASSDGDTNTEAFF
TGTGCCAGCAGTGACGGCGACACAAACACTGAAGCTTTCTTT
>TRBV14|.|TRBJ2-1|TRBD2
CASSPSGLANEQFF
TGTGCCAGCAGCCCTTCCGGACTAGCAAATGAGCAGTTCTTC
>TRBV5-1|.|TRBJ2-5|TRBD2
CASSFGRPRYQETQYF
TGCGCCAGCAGCTTCGGGAGGCCGCGATACCAAGAGACCCAGTACTTC
>TRBV30|.|TRBJ1-2|.
CAWSSGSYGYTF
TGTGCCTGGAGTTCTGGGAGCTATGGCTACACCTTC
>TRBV6-1|.|TRBJ2-7|TRBD2
CASNIAGVSYEQYF
TGTGCCAGCAATATAGCGGGGGTCTCCTACGAGCAGTACTTC
>TRBV6-6|few|TRBJ1-5|.
CASNLMGGYSNQPQHF
TGTGCCAGCAACCTCATGGGGGGTTATAGCAATCAGCCCCAGCATTTT
>TRBV7-2|.|TRBJ1-2|.
CASSLGPNYGYTF
TGTGCCAGCAGCTTAGGGCCTAACTATGGCTACACCTTC
>TRBV11-2|.|TRBJ1-2|.
CASSLSLGVLYGYTF
TGTGCCAGCAGCTTAAGTCTGGGAGTATTGTATGGCTACACCTTC
>TRBV7-9|.|TRBJ1-3|TRBD1
CASSSTGAGGGNTIYF
TGTGCCAGCAGCTCTACTGGGGCAGGGGGCGGAAACACCATATATTTT
>TRBV11-2|once|TRBJ2-3|TRBD1
CASSLGPGQGASSDTQYF
TGTGCCAGCAGCTTAGGCCCTGGACAGGGGGCATCCTCAGATACGCAGTATTTT
>TRBV10-1|.|TRBJ2-5|TRBD1
CASSGQGKETQYF
TGCGCCAGCAGCGGACAGGGAAAAGAGACCCAGTACTTC
>TRBV18|.|TRBJ1-1|.
CASSPSNAGGGTEAFF
TGTGCCAGCTCGCCCAGCAACGCGGGGGGCGGCACTGAAGCTTTCTTT
>TRBV5-6|.|TRBJ1-6|.
CASSLVGRGDSPLHF
TGTGCCAGCAGCTTGGTTGGCCGGGGGGATTCACCCCTCCACTTT
>TRBV5-1|few|TRBJ2-2|TRBD2
CASSLAGLAGGGGELFF
TGCGCCAGCAGCTTGGCCGGTCTAGCGGGAGGTGGCGGGGAGCTGTTTTTT
>TRBV12-5|.|TRBJ2-1|.
CASGLPPRLDLRGNEQFF
TGTGCTAGTGGTTTACCCCCCCGACTAGATCTTCGGGGCAATGAGCAGTTCTTC
>TRBV25-1|.|TRBJ1-6|.
CASSRQDNSPLHF
TGTGCCAGCTCGAGGCAAGATAATTCACCCCTCCACTTT
>TRBV28|.|TRBJ2-1|.
CASTPRRAKEQFF
TGTGCCAGCACCCCGCGCAGGGCAAAAGAGCAGTTCTTC
>TRBV10-3|.|TRBJ2-7|TRBD1
CAISVGQGASEQYF
TGTGCCATCAGTGTCGGGCAGGGGGCGTCCGAGCAGTACTTC
>TRBV5-1|.|TRBJ2-7|.
CASSTAAGSSYEQYF
TGCGCCAGCAGCACGGCAGCGGGTAGCTCCTACGAGCAGTACTTC
>TRBV7-2|.|TRBJ2-5|.
CASSRDFTQETQYF
TGTGCCAGCAGCCGGGACTTTACCCAAGAGACCCAGTACTTC
>TRBV6-5|.|TRBJ2-5|.
CASSSSWTQYF
TGTGCCAGCAGCAGTTCTTGGACCCAGTACTTC
>TRBV5-4|few|TRBJ2-1|TRBD2
CASKRLAGDAYNEQFF
TGCGCCAGCAAGCGACTAGCGGGGGATGCCTACAATGAGCAGTTCTTC
>TRBV27|.|TRBJ1-2|.
CASSLFDLSQWTPGIEHHGYTF
TGTGCCAGCAGTTTATTTGACCTTAGCCAGTGGACTCCTGGTATCGAACATCATGGCTACACCTTC
>TRBV18|few|TRBJ1-1|.
CASSPPVGRGEAFF
TGTGCCAGCTCACCCCCGGTTGGACGGGGTGAAGCTTTCTTT
>TRBV6-1|.|TRBJ2-1|.
CASRESPGESGYNEQFF
TGTGCCAGCAGAGAATCTCCCGGGGAGAGCGGATACAATGAGCAGTTCTTC
>TRBV6-4|.|TRBJ2-1|.
CASSDGMGTVYNEQFF
TGTGCCAGCAGTGACGGTATGGGGACTGTTTACAATGAGCAGTTCTTC
>TRBV5-4|few|TRBJ2-7|.
CASSFSAGRYEQYF
TGTGCCAGCAGCTTTAGCGCGGGTCGCTACGAGCAGTACTTC
>TRBV7-3|once|TRBJ2-3|.
CASSRRDTDTQYF
TGTGCCAGCAGCCGCAGGGATACAGATACGCAGTATTTT
>TRBV19|.|TRBJ1-5|.
CASSLGGLSNQPQHF
TGTGCCAGTAGTCTTGGGGGCCTTAGCAATCAGCCCCAGCATTTT
>TRBV7-2|.|TRBJ2-3|.
CASSASVDTQYF
TGTGCCAGCAGCGCCTCAGTAGATACGCAGTATTTT
>TRBV10-3|.|TRBJ2-1|TRBD2
CAISDPTRGGGEQFF
TGTGCCATCAGTGATCCTACTCGGGGGGGCGGGGAGCAGTTCTTC
>TRBV13|.|TRBJ1-6|TRBD1
CASSSTRQGGSPLHF
TGTGCCAGCAGCTCCACCCGACAGGGGGGTTCACCCCTCCACTTT
>TRBV7-8|.|TRBJ2-7|TRBD1
CASSSTGYEQYF
TGTGCCAGCAGCTCGACAGGGTACGAGCAGTACTTC
>TRBV27|few|TRBJ2-1|.
CASSLYNEQFF
TGTGCCAGCAGTCTATACAATGAGCAGTTCTTC
>TRBV11-2|.|TRBJ1-1|.
CASSPGQLYTEAFF
TGTGCCAGCAGCCCAGGACAGTTATACACTGAAGCTTTCTTT
>TRBV5-6|.|TRBJ2-3|TRBD2
CASSLPGTSGNTDTQYF
TGTGCCAGCAGCTTGCCCGGGACTAGCGGGAACACAGATACGCAGTATTTT
>TRBV21-1|few|TRBJ1-3|.
CASSKASGTERNTIYF
TGTGCCAGCAGCAAAGCTAGCGGGACAGAGAGAAACACCATATATTTT
>TRBV25-1|.|TRBJ1-2|TRBD1
CASSEAGQAGYTF
TGTGCCAGCAGTGAAGCGGGACAGGCGGGCTACACCTTC
>TRBV9|once|TRBJ2-3|TRBD2
CASSVAASGGIRTDTQYF
TGTGCCAGCAGCGTAGCGGCTAGCGGGGGGATCAGAACAGATACGCAGTATTTT
>TRBV6-9|.|TRBJ1-6|TRBD1
CASRNRDRESSPLHF
TGTGCCAGCAGGAACCGGGACAGGGAAAGTTCACCCCTCCACTTT
>TRBV9|.|TRBJ2-1|TRBD1
CASSESPNGQGNEQFF
TGTGCCAGCAGCGAGTCCCCCAACGGACAGGGCAATGAGCAGTTCTTC
>TRBV2|.|TRBJ2-5|TRBD1
CASPTGVGETQYF
TGTGCCAGCCCGACAGGGGTTGGGGAGACCCAGTACTTC
>TRBV11-1|.|TRBJ2-2|TRBD2
CASSLGRGGYTGELFF
TGTGCCAGCAGCTTAGGTCGCGGGGGTTACACCGGGGAGCTGTTTTTT